A single sample is the source of the 9 T cell receptor beta chains below, sequenced in a study of T cell responses to AZD1222 COVID-19 vaccine. The assay was immunoSEQ multiplex PCR, and TCRdb's table has in-frame clones only and misses some. Here the sample spans tens of thousands of clones, roughly 87% being singletons. The sample was peripheral blood, taken on day 0 of AZD1222 vaccination. These TCRs come from an adult in good health.

This clone was found once. The J gene is TRBJ1-1, the V gene TRBV10-3; the D gene is possibly TRBD1 (6 bases). The CDR3 spans 15 residues. Germline CDR1 is ENHRY and CDR2 is SYGVKD. V lost 3 bases and J 3 bases, leaving 14 bases between the germline ends. CDR3 DNA: TGTGCCATCAGTGATACTCGGGGGCAGCACACTGAAGCTTTCTTT. Translating gives CAISDTRGQHTEAFF.

V gene TRBV12-5 combines with J gene TRBJ1-5; 8 positions agree with TRBD1. Germline V lookup: CDR1 LGHNT, CDR2 FRNRAP. Germline trimming cut 5 bases from V and 3 bases from J; bases unmatched to any gene: 6. CDR3 length: 15 residues. The CDR3 DNA reads TGTGCTAGTGGTCCGTGGACAGGGCACAATCAGCCCCAGCATTTT. Its protein product is CASGPWTGHNQPQHF. The variable domain in full, with the rest retrieved from reference TRBV12-5 and TRBJ1-5, is DARVTQTPRHKVTEMGQEVTMRCQPILGHNTVFWYRQTMMQGLELLAYFRNRAPLDDSGMPKDRFSAEMPDATLATLKIQPSEPRDSAVYFCASGPWTGHNQPQHFGDGTRLSIL.

V usage is TRBV6-5 and J usage is TRBJ1-5, with a tentative D call TRBD1 (6 bases). Germline V lookup: CDR1 MNHEY, CDR2 SVGAGI. CDR3 length equals 13 residues. Between the trimmed V and J ends, which lost 5 bases and 7 bases, there was a span of 12 bases. DNA of the CDR3: TGTGCCAGCAGTACAGGGATCCGGCAGCCCCAGCATTTT. Translation gives CASSTGIRQPQHF.

This rearrangement joins TRBV7-3 to TRBJ1-2; no reliable D call. This CDR3 region has 14 residues. V shed 1 base and J shed 8 bases, with 14 bases lying between them. The germline V gene has CDR1 SGHTA and CDR2 FQGTGA. The CDR3 sequence is CASSLNRGAGGYTF. CDR3 sequence (DNA): TGTGCCAGCAGCTTAAATAGAGGAGCGGGGGGCTACACCTTC.

V and J are TRBV5-4 and TRBJ2-1, with D perhaps TRBD1 or TRBD2 (6 bases each). The CDR3 consists of 15 residues. V was cut by 4 bases and J by 6 bases, with 17 bases left in between. The germline V gene encodes CDR1 SGHNT and CDR2 YYREEE (reference sequence). The CDR3 loop is CASSAQRGVGNEQFF. The CDR3 DNA reads as TGTGCCAGCAGCGCCCAAAGGGGGGTGGGCAATGAGCAGTTCTTC.

CDR3 DNA sequence: TGTGCCAGCAGCGCCGACAGCACAGATACGCAGTATTTT. This codes for CASSADSTDTQYF. The V call is TRBV6-4, the J call TRBJ2-3; no firm D call. Looked up from germline, CDR1 is MRHNA and CDR2 is SNTAGT. V lost 6 bases, J lost 0 bases, and 7 bases lay in between. The CDR3 has 13 residues.

The V and J genes are TRBV7-2 and TRBJ1-5; D remains ambiguous. This CDR3 is 14 amino acids long. Germline CDR1 is SGHTA and CDR2 is FQGNSA. Trimming removed 1 base from V and 12 bases from J, with 16 bases in between. Here the CDR3 reads CASSLGARGSLQHF. Written as DNA, the CDR3 is TGTGCCAGCAGCTTAGGGGCTCGGGGATCGCTCCAGCATTTT.

V usage is TRBV11-2 and J usage is TRBJ2-7, with D perhaps being TRBD1 or TRBD2 (5 bases each). Trimming cost V 5 bases and J 3 bases, with 23 bases left between them. The germline V gene has CDR1 SGHAT and CDR2 FQNNGV. The CDR3 is made up of 17 amino acids. The CDR3 is CASSPFSLRDAHYEQYF. The CDR3 coding sequence is TGTGCCAGCAGCCCGTTTAGTCTCCGGGACGCTCACTACGAGCAGTACTTC.

The sample holds many counts of this clone. The chain joins TRBV5-5 to TRBJ1-6; 9 nucleotides line up with TRBD1. In germline, CDR1 is SGHKS, CDR2 YYEKEE (reference sequence). The CDR3 consists of 16 residues. Losses at the gene ends were 2 bases for V and 6 bases for J; bases not matched to a gene: 6. CDR3 sequence: CASSFTPGQGNSPLHF. The CDR3 DNA reads as TGTGCCAGCAGCTTCACCCCGGGACAGGGTAATTCACCCCTCCACTTT.